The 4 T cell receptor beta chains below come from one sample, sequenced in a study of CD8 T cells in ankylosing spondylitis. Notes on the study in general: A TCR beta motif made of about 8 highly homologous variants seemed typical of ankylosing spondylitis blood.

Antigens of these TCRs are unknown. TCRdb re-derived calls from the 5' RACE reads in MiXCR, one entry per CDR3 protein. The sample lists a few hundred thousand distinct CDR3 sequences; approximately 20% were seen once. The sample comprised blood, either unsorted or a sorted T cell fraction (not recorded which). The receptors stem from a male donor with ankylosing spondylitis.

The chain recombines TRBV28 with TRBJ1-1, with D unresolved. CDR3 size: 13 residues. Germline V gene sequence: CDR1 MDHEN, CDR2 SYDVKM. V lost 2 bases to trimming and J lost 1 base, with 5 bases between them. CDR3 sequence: CASSLVKNTEAFF. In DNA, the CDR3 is TGTGCCAGCAGTTTAGTTAAGAACACTGAAGCTTTCTTT.

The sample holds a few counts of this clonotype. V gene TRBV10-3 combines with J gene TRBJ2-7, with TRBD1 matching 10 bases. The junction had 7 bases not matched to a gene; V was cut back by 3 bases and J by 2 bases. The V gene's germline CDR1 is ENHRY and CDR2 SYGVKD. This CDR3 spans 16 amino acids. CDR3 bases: TGTGCCATCAGTGACCTAGGGACAGGGGCCACCTACGAGCAGTACTTC. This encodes CAISDLGTGATYEQYF.

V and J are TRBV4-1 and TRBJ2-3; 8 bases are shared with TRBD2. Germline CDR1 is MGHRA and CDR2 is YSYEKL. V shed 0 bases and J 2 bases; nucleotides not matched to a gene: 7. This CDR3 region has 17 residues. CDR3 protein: CASSQDRGGPLTDTQYF. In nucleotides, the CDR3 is TGCGCCAGCAGCCAAGATCGGGGGGGACCCCTCACAGATACGCAGTATTTT.

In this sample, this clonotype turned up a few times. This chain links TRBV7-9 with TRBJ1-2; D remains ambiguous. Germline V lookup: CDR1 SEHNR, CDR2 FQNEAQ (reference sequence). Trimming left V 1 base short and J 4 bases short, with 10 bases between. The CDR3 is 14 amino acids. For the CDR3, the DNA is TGTGCCAGCAGCTTAGAAGACAATGGCTATGGCTACACCTTC. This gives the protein CASSLEDNGYGYTF.